This T cell receptor (beta chain) appears in the sequencing data of a study of cytomegalovirus exposure and HLA in healthy donors. Points from the study as a whole: Accounts indicate the classifier identified cytomegalovirus status with strong specificity and sensitivity. Later on, an analysis showed TCR association rates differing by HLA locus, with DRB1 the most and HLA-C the fewest.

PCR used 60 Vbeta primers and 13 Jbeta primers. Assay: immunoSEQ multiplex PCR; the TCRdb copy retains only in-frame clones and omits some. The sample includes under 45,000 clones, roughly 80% of them seen just once. This CDR3 region has 17 residues. Germline trimming cut 6 bases from V and 10 bases from J; bases unmatched to any gene: 18. From germline, CDR1 is SGHVS and CDR2 FNYEAQ. Comment on this clone: No antigen is known for it.

This clonotype was obtained from a male donor in good health and CMV-seronegative. The rearrangement uses TRBV7-6 and TRBJ2-1; 10 bases line up with TRBD2. Specimen: PBMCs. CDR3 loop: CASSPLRTSGFQGEQFF. In DNA, the CDR3 is TGTGCCAGCAGTCCCCTTCGGACTAGCGGCTTCCAAGGAGAGCAGTTCTTC.